Presented here are 4 T cell receptor beta chains from one specimen sequenced in a study of CXCR3-negative and CXCR3-positive naive CD8 T cells. The TRB libraries of cDNA were built by UMI-labeled 5' RACE. TCRdb re-called the 5' RACE reads and shows each CDR3 protein once, DNA omitted. Recorded for this sample: under 85,000 distinct CDR3 sequences. The sequencing input was naive CXCR3- CD8+ T cells from blood. Described subset: CD45RO-CCR7+CD27+CD95- naive CD8+ T cells lacking CXCR3 (TNR3-). The receptor set was obtained from a human donor in good health. Some clones in this sample may be carry-over from other donors' samples.

The rearrangement joins TRBV2 to TRBJ2-5; the TCRdb D gene call, TRBD1, has no DNA to confirm it. The CDR3 runs to 15 residues. Germline-derived CDR1 and CDR2 are SNHLY and FYNNEI. The CDR3 reads CASSTGTAYQETQCF.

The chain has TRBV27 and TRBJ2-1; the TRBD2 assignment by TCRdb is unverifiable without DNA. The germline V gene has CDR1 MNHEY and CDR2 SMNVEV (reference sequence). The CDR3 loop spans 19 amino acids. The CDR3 here is CASSYLPLAGGPVSNEQFF.

CDR3 amino acids: CASSQGPSGDRETQYF. This chain links TRBV3-1 with TRBJ2-5; absent DNA, TCRdb's TRBD1 call cannot be checked. The CDR3 has 16 residues. CDR1 and CDR2 (germline): LGHDT, YNNKEL (reference sequence).

The J gene is TRBJ2-7, the V gene TRBV27. CDR3 length: 11 residues. The V gene's germline CDR1 is MNHEY and CDR2 SMNVEV (reference sequence). CDR3 protein: CSTRWAYEQYF.